Listed below are T cell receptor beta chains from one sample, sequenced in a study of T-cell reconstitution after alpha-beta-depleted transplantation in children. A single record per CDR3 protein comes from TCRdb applying MiXCR to the PCR reads. The repertoire holds under 20,000 distinct CDR3 sequences, with 13% as singletons. Sequencing used PBMCs, mostly from graft donor cells, obtained 60 days after TCRalphabeta/CD19-depleted stem cell transplant. Receptors originate from a female patient aged 2-15 years who had a stem cell transplant for congenital amegakaryocytic thrombocytopenia, so the T cells may come from the graft donor. CDR3s include the opening cysteine and the closing phenylalanine or tryptophan.

TRBV6-1 CASRVQASSYNEQFF
TRBV7-9 CASSLVRTDTQYF
TRBV5-1 CASSPVYNSGGGEQFF
TRBV3-1 CASSPSRNTGELFF
TRBV5-1 CASSPLSGGMNTEAFF
TRBV6-5 CATTRIAGGKVTGELFF
TRBV9 CASSAPHISSTQYF
TRBV20-1 CSTLRDTVTEAFF
TRBV5-1 CASSFVGIEQYF
TRBV20-1 CSARAAEAFF
TRBV10-3 CAISEVKNTEAFF
TRBV6-6 CASSYRENNEQFF
TRBV11-2 CASSLVPGGELFF
TRBV7-6 CASTHRRSNTGELFF
TRBV29-1 CSVLDYNEQFF
TRBV7-9 CASSLVKGETQYF
TRBV12-3/TRBV12-4 CASRQGTSGRNEQYF
TRBV11-3 CASSFGTGGFSGANVLTF
TRBV19 CASSSRRDYNEQFF
TRBV24-1 CATTASGTDTQYF
TRBV12-3/TRBV12-4 CASSPRPSEAFF
TRBV5-2 CAMGPGQGGLVSNEQFF
TRBV5-1 CASRAQLASGEQYF
TRBV9 CASSVAGSEQYF
TRBV7-7 CASSFSSGTHINEQFF
TRBV20-1 CSARAYDSSYEQYF
TRBV6-5 CASSYTSGRISAYEQYF
TRBV12-3/TRBV12-4 CASGLAAYEQYF
TRBV6-1 CATSSGRGNEQYF
TRBV5-6 CASRYQVADTQYF
TRBV3-1 CASSLGPTSRNEQFF